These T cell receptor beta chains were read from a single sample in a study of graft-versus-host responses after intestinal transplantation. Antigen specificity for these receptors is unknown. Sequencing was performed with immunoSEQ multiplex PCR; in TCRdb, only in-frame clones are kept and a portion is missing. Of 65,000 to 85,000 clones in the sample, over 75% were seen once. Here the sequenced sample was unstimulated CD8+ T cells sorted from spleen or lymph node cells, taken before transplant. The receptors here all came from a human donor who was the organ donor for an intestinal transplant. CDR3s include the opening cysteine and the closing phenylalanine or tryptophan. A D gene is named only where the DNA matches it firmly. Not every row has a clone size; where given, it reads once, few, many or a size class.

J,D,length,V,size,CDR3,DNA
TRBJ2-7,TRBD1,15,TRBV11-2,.,CASSFRGTGNHEQYF,TGTGCCAGCAGCTTCCGCGGGACAGGGAACCACGAGCAGTACTTC
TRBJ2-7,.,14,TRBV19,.,CASSSAWSSYEQYF,TGTGCCAGTAGTTCGGCATGGAGCTCCTACGAGCAGTACTTC
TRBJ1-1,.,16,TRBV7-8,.,CASSSTGWGLNTEAFF,TGTGCCAGCAGCTCCACTGGATGGGGGCTGAACACTGAAGCTTTCTTT
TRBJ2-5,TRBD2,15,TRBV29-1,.,CSAGLGASGQETQYF,TGCAGCGCAGGGCTGGGGGCTAGCGGGCAAGAGACCCAGTACTTC
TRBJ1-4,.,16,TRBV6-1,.,CASSEAIAERDEKLFF,TGTGCCAGCAGTGAAGCAATTGCCGAGCGTGATGAAAAACTGTTTTTT
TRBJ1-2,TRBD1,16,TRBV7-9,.,CASSLDPRDSMDGYTF,TGTGCCAGCAGTTTAGATCCACGGGACAGCATGGATGGCTACACCTTC
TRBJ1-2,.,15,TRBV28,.,CASSLPLGTLYGYTF,TGTGCCAGCAGTTTACCTTTAGGGACACTATATGGCTACACCTTC
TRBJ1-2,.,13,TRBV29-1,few,CSVETGTVYGYTF,TGCAGCGTTGAAACTGGGACCGTCTATGGCTACACCTTC
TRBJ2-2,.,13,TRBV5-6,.,CASSLGGSGELFF,TGTGCCAGCAGCTTGGGAGGGTCCGGGGAGCTGTTTTTT
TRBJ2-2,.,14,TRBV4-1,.,CASSQDTVTGELFF,TGCGCCAGCAGCCAAGATACGGTCACCGGGGAGCTGTTTTTT
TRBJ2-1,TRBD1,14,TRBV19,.,CASGQGVWYNEQFF,TGTGCCAGTGGACAGGGGGTGTGGTACAATGAGCAGTTCTTC
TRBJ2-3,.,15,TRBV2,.,CASSALVLGTDTQYF,TGTGCCAGCAGCGCACTAGTATTAGGGACAGATACGCAGTATTTT
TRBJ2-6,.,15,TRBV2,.,CASSATVSGANVLTF,TGTGCCAGCAGCGCCACAGTATCTGGGGCCAACGTCCTGACTTTC
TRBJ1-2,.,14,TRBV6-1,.,CASRLTEANYGYTF,TGTGCCAGCAGACTTACAGAAGCTAACTATGGCTACACCTTC
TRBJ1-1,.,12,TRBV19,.,CASIRANTEAFF,TGTGCCAGTATCCGGGCTAACACTGAAGCTTTCTTT
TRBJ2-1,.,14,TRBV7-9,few,CASSFGVGAGEQFF,TGTGCCAGCAGCTTTGGAGTGGGGGCCGGTGAGCAGTTCTTC
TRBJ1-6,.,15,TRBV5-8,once,CARTYRSSYNSPLHF,TGTGCCAGGACCTACAGGAGCTCCTATAATTCACCCCTCCACTTT
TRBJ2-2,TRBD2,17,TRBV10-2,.,CASFSGGARLNTGELFF,TGCGCCAGCTTTAGCGGGGGGGCACGTTTGAACACCGGGGAGCTGTTTTTT
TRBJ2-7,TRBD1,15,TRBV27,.,CASSLGQGQSYEQYF,TGTGCCAGCAGTTTGGGACAGGGGCAGTCCTACGAGCAGTACTTC
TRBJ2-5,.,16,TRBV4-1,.,CASSHDRDGQKETQYF,TGCGCCAGCAGCCACGACCGGGACGGCCAAAAAGAGACCCAGTACTTC
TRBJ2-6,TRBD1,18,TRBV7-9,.,CASSPSPGTGTGANVLTF,TGTGCCAGCAGCCCCAGTCCCGGGACAGGAACTGGGGCCAACGTCCTGACTTTC
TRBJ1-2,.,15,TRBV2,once,CASWPGVSYVHGYTF,TGTGCCAGCTGGCCGGGGGTTAGTTATGTCCATGGCTACACCTTC
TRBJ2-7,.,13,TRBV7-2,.,CASSFGVPYEQYF,TGTGCCAGCAGCTTCGGGGTCCCCTACGAGCAGTACTTC
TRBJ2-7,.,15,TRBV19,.,CASSPSGWSGYEQYF,TGTGCCAGTAGCCCCTCCGGATGGTCAGGGTACGAGCAGTACTTC
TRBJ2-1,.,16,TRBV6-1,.,CASSEFVPPDYNEQFF,TGTGCCAGCAGTGAATTTGTCCCCCCAGACTACAATGAGCAGTTCTTC